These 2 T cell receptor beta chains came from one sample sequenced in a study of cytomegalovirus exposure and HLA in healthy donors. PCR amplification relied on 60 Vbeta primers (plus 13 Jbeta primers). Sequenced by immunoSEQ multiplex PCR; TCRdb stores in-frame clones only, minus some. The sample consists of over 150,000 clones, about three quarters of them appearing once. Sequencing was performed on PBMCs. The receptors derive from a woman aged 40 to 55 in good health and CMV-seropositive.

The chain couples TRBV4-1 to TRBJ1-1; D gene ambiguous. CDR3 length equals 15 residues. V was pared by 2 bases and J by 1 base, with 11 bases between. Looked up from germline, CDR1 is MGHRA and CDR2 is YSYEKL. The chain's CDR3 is CASSQLTPSNTEAFF. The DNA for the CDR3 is TGCGCCAGCAGCCAACTGACACCCTCGAACACTGAAGCTTTCTTT.

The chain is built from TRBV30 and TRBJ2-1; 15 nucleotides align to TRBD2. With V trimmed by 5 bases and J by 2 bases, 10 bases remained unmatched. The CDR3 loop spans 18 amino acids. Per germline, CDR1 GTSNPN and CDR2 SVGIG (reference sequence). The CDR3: CAWLGLAGGKGPYNEQFF. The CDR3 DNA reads TGTGCCTGGCTTGGACTAGCGGGAGGGAAAGGCCCCTACAATGAGCAGTTCTTC.